This T cell receptor (beta chain) comes out of a study of early T cells in non-severe SARS-CoV-2 infection. Study at large: Chains from this unsorted whole-blood bulk RNA could not be paired.

Germline V gives CDR1 WSHSY, CDR2 SAAADI. The CDR3 sequence is 15 residues long. With 6 bases clipped from V and 5 bases from J, the junction kept 5 bases outside the gene matches. Each cDNA molecule carried a unique molecular identifier. TCRdb re-analysed the 5' RACE reads in MiXCR, keeping a single row per CDR3 protein. The repertoire has tens of thousands of distinct CDR3 sequences, approximately 12% of them found once; the top ten carry around 1.7%. This clonotype has just a few counts. This TCR came from an adult who was a healthcare worker with PCR-confirmed SARS-CoV-2 infection or an uninfected control (not recorded which). The sequenced material came from whole blood. This rearrangement joins TRBV10-2 to TRBJ2-1, with 12 bases matching TRBD2. CDR3 sequence (DNA): TGCGCCAGCAGCGCTACTAGCGGGGGGAACAATGAGCAGTTCTTC. Translation gives CASSATSGGNNEQFF.